This TCR beta chain was recovered during a study of T cells after yellow fever vaccination. Study-level points and caveats: Some clonotypes were seen in both the CD4 and the CD8 compartments. These made up a small share and likely arose from convergent recombination. Clones that expanded after primary vaccination mostly reappeared after the booster (roughly 97% CD4, approximately 89% CD8). It was a weaker secondary response, yet one that peaked faster, at day 5 versus 15.

As for this clonotype: Its specificity is not known.

UMIs were added to TCR cDNA along with a universal primer site when it was made by 5'RACE template switching. TCRdb re-called the 5' RACE reads with MiXCR, one entry per CDR3 protein. The sample holds hundreds of thousands of distinct CDR3 sequences, approximately 3.8% seen once. This sample comprised PBMCs, obtained on the day of the yellow fever booster vaccination. The sequence was obtained from a man aged 18 to 30 who received the YFV17D yellow fever vaccine.

The CDR3 protein is CASSLEENSPLHF. The CDR3 region has the DNA TGTGCCAGCAGCTTAGAGGAGAATTCACCCCTCCACTTT. The chain is built from TRBV7-6 and TRBJ1-6; D remains unclear. The CDR3 length is 13 residues. Germline-derived CDR1 and CDR2 are SGHVS and FNYEAQ. V was clipped by 1 base and J by 7 bases, with 5 bases between them.